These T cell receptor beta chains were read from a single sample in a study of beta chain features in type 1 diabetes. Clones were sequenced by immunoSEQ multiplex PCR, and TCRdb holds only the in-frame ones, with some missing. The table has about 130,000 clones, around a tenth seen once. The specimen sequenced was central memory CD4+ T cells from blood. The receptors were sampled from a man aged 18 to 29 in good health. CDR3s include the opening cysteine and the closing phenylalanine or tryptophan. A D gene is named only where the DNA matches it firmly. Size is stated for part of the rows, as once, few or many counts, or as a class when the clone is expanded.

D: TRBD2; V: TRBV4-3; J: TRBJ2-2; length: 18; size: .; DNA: TGCGCCAGCAGCCAAGACCTCTCTAGCGGGGGGTACACCGGGGAGCTGTTTTTT; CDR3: CASSQDLSSGGYTGELFF
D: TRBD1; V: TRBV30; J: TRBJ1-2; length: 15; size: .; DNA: TGTGCCTGGAGTCGACCCAGGGGGACTAACTATGGCTACACCTTC; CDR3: CAWSRPRGTNYGYTF
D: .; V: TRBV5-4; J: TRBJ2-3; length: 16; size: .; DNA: TGTGCCAGCAGCCGGATGGACTCTGGAGCCACAGATACGCAGTATTTT; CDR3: CASSRMDSGATDTQYF
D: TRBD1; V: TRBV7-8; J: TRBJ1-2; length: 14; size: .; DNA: TGTGCCAGCAGCCTCGGACAGGGAAACTATGGCTACACCTTC; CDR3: CASSLGQGNYGYTF
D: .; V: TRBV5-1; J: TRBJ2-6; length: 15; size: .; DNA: TGCGCCAGCAGGCAACCGAGCTCTGGGGCCAACGTCCTGACTTTC; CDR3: CASRQPSSGANVLTF
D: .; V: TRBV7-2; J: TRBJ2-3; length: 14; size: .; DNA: TGTGCCAGCAGCCTATGGACCACGGGGGATACGCAGTATTTT; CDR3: CASSLWTTGDTQYF
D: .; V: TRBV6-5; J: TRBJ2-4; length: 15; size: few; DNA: TGTGCCAGCAGTTACCTTAGAGGCGTCGTAAACATTCAGTACTTC; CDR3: CASSYLRGVVNIQYF
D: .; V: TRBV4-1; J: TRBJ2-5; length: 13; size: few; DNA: TGTGCCAGCAGCCCGACAAGCCAAGAGACCCAGTACTTC; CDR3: CASSPTSQETQYF
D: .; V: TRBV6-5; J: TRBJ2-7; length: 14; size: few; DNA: TGTGCCAGCAGTTACGAGGGAGACTCCTACGAGCAGTACTTC; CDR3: CASSYEGDSYEQYF
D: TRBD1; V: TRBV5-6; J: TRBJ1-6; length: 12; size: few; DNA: TGTGCCACCGGGACAGTCTATTCACCCCTCCACTTT; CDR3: CATGTVYSPLHF
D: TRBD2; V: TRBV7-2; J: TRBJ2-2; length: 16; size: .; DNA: TGTGCCAGCAGCTCAAGAGCAGCGGGGGAGGTCGGGGAGCTGTTTTTT; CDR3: CASSSRAAGEVGELFF
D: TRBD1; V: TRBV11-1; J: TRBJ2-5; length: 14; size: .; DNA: TGTGCCAGCAGCAGAGACAGGGGCCAAGAGACCCAGTACTTC; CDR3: CASSRDRGQETQYF
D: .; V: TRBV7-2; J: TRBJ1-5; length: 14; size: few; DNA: TGTGCCAGCAGACATGCCGGGGATGGTCAGCCCCAGCATTTT; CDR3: CASRHAGDGQPQHF
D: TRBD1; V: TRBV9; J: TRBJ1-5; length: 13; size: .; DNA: TGTAGTATGTTGACAGGGTCCAATCAGCCCCAGCATTTT; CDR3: CSMLTGSNQPQHF
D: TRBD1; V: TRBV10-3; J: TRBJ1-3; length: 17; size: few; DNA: TGTGCCATCAGATCCTCGGGACAGGGAGACTCTGGAAACACCATATATTTT; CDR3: CAIRSSGQGDSGNTIYF
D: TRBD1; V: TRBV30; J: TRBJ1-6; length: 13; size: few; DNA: TGTGCCTGGATGGGACAGCATAATTCACCCCTCCACTTT; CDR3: CAWMGQHNSPLHF
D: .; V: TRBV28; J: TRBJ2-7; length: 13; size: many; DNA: TGTGCCGTCCGAGCCGGGACAACTTACGAGCAGTACTTC; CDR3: CAVRAGTTYEQYF
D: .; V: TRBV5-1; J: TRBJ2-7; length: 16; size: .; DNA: TGCGCCAGCAGCCCCGCCCCGGACACAAACTCCTACGAGCAGTACTTC; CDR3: CASSPAPDTNSYEQYF
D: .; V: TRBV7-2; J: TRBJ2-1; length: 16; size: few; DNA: TGTGCCAGCAGCTGGGCGGCCGCGGAGGGATACAATGAGCAGTTCTTC; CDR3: CASSWAAAEGYNEQFF
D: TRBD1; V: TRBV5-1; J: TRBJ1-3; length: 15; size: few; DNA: TGCGCCAGCAGCACGGGGGACAGGTCTGGAAACACCATATATTTT; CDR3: CASSTGDRSGNTIYF
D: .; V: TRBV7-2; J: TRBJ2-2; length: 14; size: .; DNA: TGTGCCAGCAGTCCTAGCGTGAACACCGGGGAGCTGTTTTTT; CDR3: CASSPSVNTGELFF
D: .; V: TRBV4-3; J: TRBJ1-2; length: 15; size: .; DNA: TGCGCCAGCAGCCAACGGGAGCGGGGGGACTATGGCTACACCTTC; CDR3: CASSQRERGDYGYTF
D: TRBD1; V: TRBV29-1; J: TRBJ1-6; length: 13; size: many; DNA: TGCAGCGTTGAGTGGGACAGGGGTTCACCCCTCCACTTT; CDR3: CSVEWDRGSPLHF
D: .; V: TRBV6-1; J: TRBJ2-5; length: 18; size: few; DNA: TGTGCCAGCAGTGAAGAGGAGGGACGGATAGGAGATAGAGAGACCCAGTACTTC; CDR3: CASSEEEGRIGDRETQYF
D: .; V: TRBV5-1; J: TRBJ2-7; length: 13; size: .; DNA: TGCGCCAGCGCGGTGGACTACAGCTACGAGCAGTACTTC; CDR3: CASAVDYSYEQYF
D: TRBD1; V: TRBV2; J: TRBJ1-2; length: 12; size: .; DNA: TGTGCCTGGAAGGACAGGGGGCTAAGCTACACCTTC; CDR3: CAWKDRGLSYTF
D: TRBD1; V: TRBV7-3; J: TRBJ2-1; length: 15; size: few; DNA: TGTGCCAGCAGCTCGACAGGGGCCTCCTACAATGAGCAGTTCTTC; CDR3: CASSSTGASYNEQFF
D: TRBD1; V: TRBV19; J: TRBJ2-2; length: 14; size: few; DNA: TGTGCCAGTAGCCGGACAGGGAACACCGGGGAGCTGTTTTTT; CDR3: CASSRTGNTGELFF
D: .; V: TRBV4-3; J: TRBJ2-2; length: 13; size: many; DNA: TGCGCCAGCAGCCACCGATTTTTAGGGAGGCTGTTTTTT; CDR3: CASSHRFLGRLFF
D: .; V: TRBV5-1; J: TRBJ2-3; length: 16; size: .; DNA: TGCGCCAGCAGCGAACAGGGCCTCCGTGGCACAGATACGCAGTATTTT; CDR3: CASSEQGLRGTDTQYF
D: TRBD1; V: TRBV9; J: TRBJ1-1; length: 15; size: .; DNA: TGTGCCAGCAGCGTAGCGGGACAGGGGTATTCTGAAGCTTTCTTT; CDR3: CASSVAGQGYSEAFF
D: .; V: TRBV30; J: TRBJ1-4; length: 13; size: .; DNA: TGTGCCTGGAGTACCGCGACTGGAGAAAAACTGTTTTTT; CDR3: CAWSTATGEKLFF
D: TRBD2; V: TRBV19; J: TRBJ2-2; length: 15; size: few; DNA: TGTGCCAGTACTTTGGCGGGGGGACGATCCGGGGAGCTGTTTTTT; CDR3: CASTLAGGRSGELFF
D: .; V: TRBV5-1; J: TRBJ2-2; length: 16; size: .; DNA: TGCGCCAGCAGCTTGTCGGCAGGTTCGAACACCGGGGAGCTGTTTTTT; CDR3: CASSLSAGSNTGELFF
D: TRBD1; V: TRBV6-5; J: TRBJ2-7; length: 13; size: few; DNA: TGTGCCAGCAATGAACAGGGGGCTAAGGAGCAGTACTTC; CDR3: CASNEQGAKEQYF
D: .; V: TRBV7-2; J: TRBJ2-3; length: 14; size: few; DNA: TGTGCCAGCAGCTTAGGACAGGCTGTAGATACGCAGTATTTT; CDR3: CASSLGQAVDTQYF
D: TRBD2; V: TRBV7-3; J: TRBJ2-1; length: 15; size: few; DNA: TGTGCCAGCAGCCAGACTAGCGGACGGGCAGGTGAGCAGTTCTTC; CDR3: CASSQTSGRAGEQFF
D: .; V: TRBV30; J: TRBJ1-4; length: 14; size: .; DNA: TGTGCCTGGACCCGCGGGAATGGTAATGAAAAACTGTTTTTT; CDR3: CAWTRGNGNEKLFF
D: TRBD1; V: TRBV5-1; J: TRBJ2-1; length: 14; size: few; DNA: TGCGCCAGCAGGCCGGGACAGGGTAGGAATGAGCAGTTCTTC; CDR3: CASRPGQGRNEQFF
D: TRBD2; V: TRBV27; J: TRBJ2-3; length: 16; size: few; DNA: TGTGCCAGCAGTTCTAGCGGGGAATCTAGCACAGATACGCAGTATTTT; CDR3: CASSSSGESSTDTQYF
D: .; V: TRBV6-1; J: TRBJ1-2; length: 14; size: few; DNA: TGTGCCAGCAGTTCACTGAGAGCTAACTATGGCTACACCTTC; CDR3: CASSSLRANYGYTF
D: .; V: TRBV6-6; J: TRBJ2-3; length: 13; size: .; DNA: TGTGCCACCCGAGAGACTAGCACAGATACGCAGTATTTT; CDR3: CATRETSTDTQYF
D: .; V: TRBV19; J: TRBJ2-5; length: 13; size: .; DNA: TGTGCCAGTAGTATTGGGGGGGCAGAGACCCAGTACTTC; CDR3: CASSIGGAETQYF
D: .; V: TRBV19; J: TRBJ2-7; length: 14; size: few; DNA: TGTGCCAGTAGTCGGTGGGACTCCACGGGCGAGCAGTACTTC; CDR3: CASSRWDSTGEQYF
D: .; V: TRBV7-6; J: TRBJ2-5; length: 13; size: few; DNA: TGTGCCAGCAGCCGGGGTCGACAAGAGACCCAGTACTTC; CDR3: CASSRGRQETQYF